Presented here are 29 T cell receptor beta chains from one specimen sequenced in a study of T cells after yellow fever vaccination. MiXCR, applied by TCRdb to the 5' RACE reads, yields one record per CDR3 protein. The sample shows some 320,000 distinct CDR3 sequences, around 4.5% of them seen only once. The sample consisted of PBMCs, taken 15 days after the yellow fever booster vaccination. These receptors all stem from a young man who received the YFV17D yellow fever vaccine.

This clonotype was counted a few times. V is TRBV29-1 and J is TRBJ2-1; 13 positions match TRBD2. This CDR3 has 16 amino acids. Trimming removed 4 bases from V and 7 bases from J; junction bases left unmatched: 10. The germline V gene has CDR1 SQVTM and CDR2 ANQGSEA. The CDR3 loop is CSVGGTSGGAGNEQFF. CDR3 DNA sequence: TGCAGCGTTGGTGGAACTAGCGGGGGGGCCGGTAATGAGCAGTTCTTC.

This clonotype was counted many times. J is TRBJ1-3 and V is TRBV7-2; D is unclear. There are 14 residues in the CDR3. Deletions cut 1 base from V and 3 bases from J, with 7 bases between. Germline V gene lookup returns CDR1 SGHTA and CDR2 FQGNSA. CDR3 sequence: CASSLVNSGNTIYF. In nucleotides, the CDR3 is TGTGCCAGCAGCTTAGTGAACAGTGGAAACACCATATATTTT.

This clonotype was counted ten times or more. The rearrangement uses TRBV24-1 and TRBJ2-3; 7 bases align to TRBD1. J gave up 3 bases and V 10 bases, and 9 bases lay outside the gene matches. Per the germline V gene, CDR1 is KGHDR and CDR2 is SFDVKD. This CDR3 contains 14 residues. The CDR3 DNA reads as TGTGCCACGAACACAGGGACAGCGACAGATACGCAGTATTTT. Translating it yields CATNTGTATDTQYF.

This clonotype was counted ten times or more. This chain joins TRBV7-2 and TRBJ1-4, with 7 bases that match TRBD1. Germline V lookup: CDR1 SGHTA, CDR2 FQGNSA. The CDR3 runs 15 residues. With 5 bases clipped from V and 8 bases from J, the junction kept 11 bases outside the gene matches. The CDR3, as DNA: TGTGCCAGCAGCCCCAGGGGGGGAATATGGGAAAAACTGTTTTTT. This translates into CASSPRGGIWEKLFF.

This clonotype was detected many times. The V call is TRBV4-3, the J call TRBJ2-1; 7 nucleotides align to TRBD1. The CDR3 runs 15 residues. Germline V lookup: CDR1 LGHNA, CDR2 YSLEER. The V gene end was trimmed by 2 bases and the J gene end by 1 base; junction bases not matched to a gene: 2. CDR3 coding DNA: TGCGCCAGCAGCCAAAGGACAGGTTCCTACAATGAGCAGTTCTTC. It translates to CASSQRTGSYNEQFF.

This clonotype was observed a handful of times. The rearrangement uses TRBV20-1 and TRBJ2-3; perhaps TRBD1 as D (6 bases). V gave up 6 bases and J gave up 1 base, with 14 bases separating them. The CDR3 spans 14 residues. CDR1 and CDR2 (germline): DFQATT, SNEGSKA (reference sequence). As DNA, the CDR3 is TGCAGTGCGAGGGCAGGGGCAGGCACAGATACGCAGTATTTT. Translating gives CSARAGAGTDTQYF.

V and J are TRBV7-2 and TRBJ2-3; 15 nucleotides match TRBD2. CDR1 and CDR2 from the germline V gene are SGHTA and FQGNSA. The CDR3 is 17 residues long. V gave up 4 bases and J gave up 9 bases; unmatched junction bases: 11. The CDR3 loop reads CASSSVVGLAGGLTQYF. The CDR3 region has the DNA TGTGCCAGCAGCTCCGTTGTTGGACTAGCGGGGGGGCTGACGCAGTATTTT.

Only a few counts were recorded for this clonotype. This chain links TRBV6-6 with TRBJ2-3; TRBD2 matches at 8 bases. The V gene end was trimmed by 5 bases and the J gene end by 6 bases; junction bases not matched to a gene: 13. The CDR3 has 16 amino acids. In germline, CDR1 is MNHNY, CDR2 SVGAGI (reference sequence). The CDR3 region is CASSNEGPSSGDTQYF. CDR3 DNA: TGTGCCAGCAGTAACGAGGGTCCGTCTAGCGGGGATACGCAGTATTTT.

The sample holds one count of this clonotype. DNA for the CDR3: TGTGCCATCAGTGAGTCCGGGACAGGGGGCAAAAATACGCAGTATTTT. Its protein is CAISESGTGGKNTQYF. This chain connects TRBV10-3 to TRBJ2-3, with TRBD1 matching 12 bases. The CDR3 runs to 16 residues. V shed 0 bases and J 7 bases; nucleotides not matched to a gene: 5. Germline CDR1 reads ENHRY; CDR2 reads SYGVKD.

The DNA for the CDR3 is TGTGCCAGCAGCCCCGGCGTGGGGGGCACAGATACGCAGTATTTT. Translating gives CASSPGVGGTDTQYF. The chain has TRBV7-9 and TRBJ2-3, with D perhaps matching TRBD1 or TRBD2 (5 bases each). The V end lost 5 bases, the J end lost 1 base, and 13 bases lay between the germline ends. Germline values: CDR1 SEHNR, CDR2 FQNEAQ (reference sequence). This CDR3 is 15 amino acids long.

The CDR3 here is CASSYAGDSAEQYF. DNA of the CDR3: TGTGCCAGCAGTTACGCCGGGGATTCCGCCGAGCAGTACTTC. This chain connects TRBV6-6 to TRBJ2-7; TRBD2 might be the D (5 bases). Germline V gives CDR1 MNHNY, CDR2 SVGAGI (reference sequence). The CDR3 spans 14 residues. Trimming took 2 bases from V and 6 from J, leaving 14 bases between them.

This chain joins TRBV7-6 and TRBJ2-7, with no clear D. This CDR3 has 14 amino acids. Germline lookup yields CDR1 SGHVS and CDR2 FNYEAQ. V was cut by 2 bases and J by 1 base, with 9 bases left in between. CDR3 sequence reads: CASSLSAGSYEQYF. The CDR3 DNA reads as TGTGCCAGCAGCTTATCGGCAGGTTCCTACGAGCAGTACTTC.

In this sample, this clonotype turned up many times. CDR3 DNA: TGCAGTGCTAGAGGAGGGTCCCGGTACGAGCAGTACTTC. It yields the protein CSARGGSRYEQYF. V usage is TRBV20-1 and J usage is TRBJ2-7, with a weak D call TRBD2 (5 bases). Trimming cost V 1 base and J 4 bases, with 11 bases left between them. CDR1 DFQATT and CDR2 SNEGSKA come from the germline V gene (reference sequence). This CDR3 is 13 amino acids long.

This chain connects TRBV6-5 to TRBJ1-2, with D perhaps TRBD1 (5 bases). The V and J ends lost 7 bases and 7 bases respectively, with 28 bases between them. Per germline, CDR1 MNHEY and CDR2 SVGAGI. The CDR3 has 17 residues. In nucleotides, the CDR3 is TGTGCCAGCACGCCTAGTTTGGGACGGCGGACCTCTGGTGGCTACACCTTC. It is translated as CASTPSLGRRTSGGYTF.

This rearrangement joins TRBV30 to TRBJ1-2; 7 nucleotides agree with TRBD1. The CDR3 contains 15 residues. Germline CDR1 reads GTSNPN; CDR2 reads SVGIG (reference sequence). The V and J ends lost 5 bases and 4 bases, in that order; junction bases with no gene match: 13. Written as DNA, the CDR3 is TGTGCCTGGGGCGGTACAGGGGCCATTCCCTATGGCTACACCTTC. This encodes CAWGGTGAIPYGYTF.

This clonotype was found a few times. The chain recombines TRBV19 with TRBJ2-2, with 8 bases aligning to TRBD1. The V segment lost 7 bases and the J segment 2 bases; nucleotides outside the gene matches: 9. The CDR3 loop spans 16 amino acids. The germline gives CDR1 LNHDA, CDR2 SQIVND (reference sequence). The CDR3 is CASTTGQGGNTGELFF. The DNA for the CDR3 is TGTGCCAGTACCACCGGACAGGGCGGAAACACCGGGGAGCTGTTTTTT.

V gene TRBV25-1 combines with J gene TRBJ1-2, with 7 bases aligning to TRBD1. Germline lookup yields CDR1 MGHDK and CDR2 SYGVNS. This CDR3 spans 15 amino acids. With V trimmed by 4 bases and J by 4 bases, 9 bases remained unmatched. CDR3 protein: CASSVGRGDLYGYTF. CDR3 in DNA: TGTGCCAGCAGTGTGGGCAGGGGGGATCTCTATGGCTACACCTTC.

This clonotype was detected a few times. The chain couples TRBV7-3 to TRBJ2-2; TRBD2 agrees at 7 bases. The CDR3 runs 18 residues. The ends lost 2 bases at V and 2 bases at J; junction bases unmatched: 11. Germline CDR1 is SGHTA and CDR2 is FQGTGA. The CDR3 loop reads CASSLPLFGGSNTGELFF. DNA of the CDR3: TGTGCCAGCAGCTTACCCCTGTTCGGGGGGTCTAACACCGGGGAGCTGTTTTTT.

Ten or more counts support this clonotype. The gene calls are TRBV3-1 and TRBJ1-1; D uncertain. This CDR3 has 15 amino acids. Trimming pared 4 bases from V and 2 bases from J, leaving 14 bases between. The germline CDR1 and CDR2 sequences are LGHDT and YNNKEL (reference sequence). CDR3 bases: TGTGCCAGCAGCCCTGGATTTGGATTTAACACTGAAGCTTTCTTT. This sequence encodes CASSPGFGFNTEAFF. Based on the CDR3 plus reference TRBV3-1 and TRBJ1-1, the full variable domain is DTAVSQTPKYLVTQMGNDKSIKCEQNLGHDTMYWYKQDSKKFLKIMFSYNNKELIINETVPNRFSPKSPDKAHLNLHINSLELGDSAVYFCASSPGFGFNTEAFFGQGTRLTVV.

The chain joins TRBV4-2 to TRBJ1-2; D might be TRBD1 (5 bases). The V gene lost 1 base and the J gene lost 3 bases, with 6 bases spanning the gap. The CDR3 runs to 13 residues. CDR1 is LGHNA and CDR2 is YNFKEQ in the germline V gene. CDR3 DNA: TGTGCCAGCAGCCAAGTGGGGGACTATGGCTACACCTTC. Translation: CASSQVGDYGYTF.

This rearrangement joins TRBV20-1 to TRBJ1-5; possibly TRBD1 for D (5 bases). V was trimmed by 0 bases and J by 5 bases, leaving 14 bases between them. The CDR3 is 15 residues long. Germline assignment: CDR1 DFQATT and CDR2 SNEGSKA (reference sequence). The CDR3 region has the DNA TGCAGTGCTAGAGATTTGGAGGGGCCTGATCAGCCCCAGCATTTT. Amino acids: CSARDLEGPDQPQHF.

The chain recombines TRBV29-1 with TRBJ2-1; no clear D. CDR3 length: 15 amino acids. Trimming took off 3 bases at V and 0 bases at J, with 12 bases between the two ends. In germline, CDR1 is SQVTM, CDR2 ANQGSEA. The CDR3 coding sequence is TGCAGCGTTGATTCGGACCCAGGCTCCTACAATGAGCAGTTCTTC. It encodes CSVDSDPGSYNEQFF.

This clonotype has a count of ten or more. The chain joins TRBV5-1 to TRBJ2-2; D may match TRBD1 or TRBD2 (6 bases each). The germline V gene encodes CDR1 SGHRS and CDR2 YFSETQ. The V and J ends lost 4 bases and 5 bases respectively, with 21 bases between them. The CDR3 is made up of 17 amino acids. The CDR3 sequence: CASSPLSGGPETGELFF. The CDR3 DNA reads as TGCGCCAGCAGCCCGCTGAGTGGGGGGCCTGAGACCGGGGAGCTGTTTTTT. The entire variable domain, with the rest obtained from reference TRBV5-1 and TRBJ2-2, is as follows: KAGVTQTPRYLIKTRGQQVTLSCSPISGHRSVSWYQQTPGQGLQFLFEYFSETQRNKGNFPGRFSGRQFSNSRSEMNVSTLELGDSALYLCASSPLSGGPETGELFFGEGSRLTVL.

This chain connects TRBV6-6 to TRBJ2-7; perhaps TRBD1 as D (5 bases). Between the trimmed V and J ends, which lost 8 bases and 3 bases, there was a span of 8 bases. The CDR3 spans 11 residues. From germline, CDR1 is MNHNY and CDR2 SVGAGI (reference sequence). The CDR3 loop is CASSTGYEQYV. The CDR3 bases are TGTGCCAGCTCAACAGGCTACGAGCAGTACGTC.

This clonotype was picked up a small number of times. This chain joins TRBV5-1 and TRBJ1-1, with D perhaps TRBD1 (5 bases). The CDR3 is 13 residues long. The germline V gene has CDR1 SGHRS and CDR2 YFSETQ. The V gene lost 6 bases and the J gene lost 0 bases, with 9 bases spanning the gap. The chain's CDR3 is CASKQAMNTEAFF. In nucleotides, the CDR3 is TGCGCCAGCAAACAGGCGATGAACACTGAAGCTTTCTTT.

This clonotype was counted between two and nine times. This chain uses TRBV20-1 with TRBJ2-3; tentative D call: TRBD1 (5 bases). The CDR3 is made up of 15 amino acids. Looked up from germline, CDR1 is DFQATT and CDR2 is SNEGSKA (reference sequence). Trimming cost V 1 base and J 2 bases, with 13 bases left between them. The CDR3 spells CSARAPGWNTDTQYF. For the CDR3, the DNA is TGCAGTGCTAGAGCCCCAGGGTGGAACACAGATACGCAGTATTTT.

This clonotype has a handful of counts. The gene calls are TRBV29-1 and TRBJ1-2; 7 positions match TRBD1. With V trimmed by 3 bases and J by 3 bases, 10 bases remained unmatched. This CDR3 contains 15 residues. Germline CDR1 reads SQVTM; CDR2 reads ANQGSEA. The CDR3 sequence: CSVDGGTADDYGYTF. As DNA, the CDR3 is TGCAGCGTTGATGGGGGGACAGCGGACGACTATGGCTACACCTTC.

This chain uses TRBV12-3 or TRBV12-4 with TRBJ2-1, with 11 bases identical to TRBD2. The CDR3 loop spans 15 amino acids. After removal of 6 bases from V and 9 bases from J, the junction contained 10 bases not matched to a gene. The CDR3 loop reads CASRPIAGGRREQFF. CDR3 coding DNA: TGTGCCAGCAGACCAATAGCGGGGGGGAGGCGTGAGCAGTTCTTC.

This clonotype was picked up many times. V gene TRBV20-1 combines with J gene TRBJ2-5; D gene ambiguous. From germline, CDR1 is DFQATT and CDR2 SNEGSKA (reference sequence). V dropped 3 bases and J dropped 1 base, with 15 bases sitting between them. The CDR3 consists of 15 residues. CDR3 coding DNA: TGCAGTGCTAGTATTTGGTGGAACAGCCAAGAGACCCAGTACTTC. This encodes CSASIWWNSQETQYF.